This TCR beta chain came from a study of blood T cell repertoires in COVID-19. Study details: Sources were T cells, B-cell-depleted T cells, or PBMCs; the material itself was cDNA or gDNA.

In the authors' methods: Cell counts per sample came from amplifying reference gene primers. The data were produced by immunoSEQ multiplex PCR, yet TCRdb's version contains in-frame clones alone and is incomplete. Clone size and the V and J calls come from that table; the DNA yielded D and trimming. The table has about 480,000 clones, around 89% seen once. The CDR3 extends over 15 amino acids. The V gene's germline CDR1 is SEHNR and CDR2 FQNEAQ (reference sequence). The V end was cut by 4 bases, the J end by 5 bases, with 17 bases between. Sample: peripheral blood. The J gene is TRBJ2-5, the V gene TRBV7-9; perhaps TRBD2 as D (5 bases). The source is a woman in her twenties or thirties with acute or convalescent COVID-19. The CDR3 spells CASSSGVSIGETQYF. The CDR3 nucleotides read TGTGCCAGCAGCTCCGGGGTGTCGATTGGGGAGACCCAGTACTTC.